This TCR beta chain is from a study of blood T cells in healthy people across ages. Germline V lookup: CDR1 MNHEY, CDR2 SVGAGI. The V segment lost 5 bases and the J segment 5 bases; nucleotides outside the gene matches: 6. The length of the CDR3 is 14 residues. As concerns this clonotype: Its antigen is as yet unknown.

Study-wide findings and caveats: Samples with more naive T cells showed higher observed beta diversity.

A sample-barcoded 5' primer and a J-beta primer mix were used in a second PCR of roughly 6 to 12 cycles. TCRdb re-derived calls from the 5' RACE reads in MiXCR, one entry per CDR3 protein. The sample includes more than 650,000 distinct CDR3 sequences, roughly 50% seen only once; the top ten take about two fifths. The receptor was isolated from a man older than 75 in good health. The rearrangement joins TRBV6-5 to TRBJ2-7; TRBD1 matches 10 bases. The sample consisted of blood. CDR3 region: CASSEPGQGNEQYF. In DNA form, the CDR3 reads TGTGCCAGCAGTGAACCGGGACAGGGGAACGAGCAGTACTTC.